This T cell receptor (beta chain) was profiled in a study of technical replicates of blood from a few donors. Here immunoSEQ multiplex PCR was the method, and the copy in TCRdb shows in-frame clones only, minus some. The sample lists roughly 56,000 clones; around 87% were seen once. The TCR comes from a human donor in good health. Some clones in this sample may be carry-over from other donors' samples. Source material: PBMCs.

The CDR3 region is CASSTDRDGSPLHF. The CDR3 coding sequence is TGTGCCAGCAGTACGGACAGGGACGGCTCACCCCTCCACTTT. The chain carries TRBV2 and TRBJ1-6; 8 bases agree with TRBD1. The CDR3 extends over 14 amino acids. J gave up 10 bases and V 5 bases, and 7 bases lay outside the gene matches. The germline V gene has CDR1 SNHLY and CDR2 FYNNEI.